This TCR beta chain was obtained from a study of naive and memory T cell subsets. This clonotype appeared many times. The beta constant-region primer was an equimolar mix of two oligonucleotides covering TRBC1 and TRBC2. The ligated cDNA underwent four PCR rounds using SP2 and nested alpha and beta constant-region primers. TCRdb re-called the UMI-ligation and nested PCR reads through MiXCR, storing one row per CDR3 protein. This sample yields about 34,000 distinct CDR3 sequences, of which 18% are seen a single time; 3.4% belongs to the top ten. Trimming pared 6 bases from V and 4 bases from J, leaving 10 bases between. CDR3 length equals 13 residues. The germline CDR1 and CDR2 sequences are LGHDT and YNNKEL (reference sequence).

Material for sequencing was effector memory CD4+ T cells from blood. Specified subset: effector memory, CD45RA- CD27-. The receptor comes from a human donor in good health. The chain links TRBV3-1 to TRBJ2-1; D is unresolved. In nucleotides, the CDR3 is TGTGCCAGCAGAAAGTCGTCGTACAATGAGCAGTTCTTC. This gives the protein CASRKSSYNEQFF.